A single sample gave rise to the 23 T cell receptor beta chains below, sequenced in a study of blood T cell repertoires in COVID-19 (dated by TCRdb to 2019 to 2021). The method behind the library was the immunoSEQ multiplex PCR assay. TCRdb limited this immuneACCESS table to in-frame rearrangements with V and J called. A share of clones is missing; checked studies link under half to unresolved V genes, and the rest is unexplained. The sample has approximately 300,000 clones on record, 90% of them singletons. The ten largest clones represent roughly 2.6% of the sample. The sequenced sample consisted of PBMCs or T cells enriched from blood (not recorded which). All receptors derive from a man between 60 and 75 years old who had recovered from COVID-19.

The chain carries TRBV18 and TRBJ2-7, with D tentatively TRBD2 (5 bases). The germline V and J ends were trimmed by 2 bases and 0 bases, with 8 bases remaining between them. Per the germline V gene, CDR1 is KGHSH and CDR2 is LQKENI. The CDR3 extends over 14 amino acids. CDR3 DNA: TGTGCCAGCTCACCATTGGACTCCTCCTACGAGCAGTACTTC. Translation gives CASSPLDSSYEQYF.

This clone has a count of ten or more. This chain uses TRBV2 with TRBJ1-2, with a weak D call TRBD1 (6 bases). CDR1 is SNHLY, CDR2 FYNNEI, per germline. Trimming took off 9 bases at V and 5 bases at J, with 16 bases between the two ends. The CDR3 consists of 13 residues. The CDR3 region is CARALGDTYGYTF. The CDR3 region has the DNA TGTGCCAGGGCCCTTGGGGACACTTATGGCTACACCTTC.

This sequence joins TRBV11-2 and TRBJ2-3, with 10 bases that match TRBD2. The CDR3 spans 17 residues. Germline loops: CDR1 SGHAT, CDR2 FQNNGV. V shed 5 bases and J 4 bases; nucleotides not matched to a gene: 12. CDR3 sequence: CASSRVQSGRASDTQYF. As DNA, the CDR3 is TGTGCCAGCAGCCGCGTCCAAAGCGGGAGGGCTTCAGATACGCAGTATTTT.

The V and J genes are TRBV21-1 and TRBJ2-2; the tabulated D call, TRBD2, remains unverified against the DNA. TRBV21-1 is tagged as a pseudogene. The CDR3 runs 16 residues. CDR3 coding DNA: TGTGCCAGCAGCACCCGAGGGCGGGGTAACACCGGGGAGCTGTTTTTT. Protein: CASSTRGRGNTGELFF.

CDR3 region: CSVVASFLNTEAFF. CDR3 DNA sequence: TGCAGCGTTGTGGCCTCCTTTTTGAACACTGAAGCTTTCTTT. The chain employs TRBV29-1 and TRBJ1-1; D uncertain. The V gene's germline CDR1 is SQVTM and CDR2 ANQGSEA. Trimming cost V 4 bases and J 0 bases, with 12 bases left between them. CDR3 length: 14 residues.

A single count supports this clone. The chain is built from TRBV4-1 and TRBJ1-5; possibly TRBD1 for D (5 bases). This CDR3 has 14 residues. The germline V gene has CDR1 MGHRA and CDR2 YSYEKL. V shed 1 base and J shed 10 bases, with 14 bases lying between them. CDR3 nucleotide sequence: TGCGCCAGCAGCCAAGCTGAGGACATCAGCCCCCAGCATTTT. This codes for CASSQAEDISPQHF.

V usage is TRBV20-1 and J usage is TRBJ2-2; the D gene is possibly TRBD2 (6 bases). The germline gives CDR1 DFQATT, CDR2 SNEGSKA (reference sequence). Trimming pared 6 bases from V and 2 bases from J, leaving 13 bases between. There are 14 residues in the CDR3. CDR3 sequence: CSASRRGNTGELFF. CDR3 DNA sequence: TGCAGTGCAAGTCGGAGGGGCAACACCGGGGAGCTGTTTTTT.

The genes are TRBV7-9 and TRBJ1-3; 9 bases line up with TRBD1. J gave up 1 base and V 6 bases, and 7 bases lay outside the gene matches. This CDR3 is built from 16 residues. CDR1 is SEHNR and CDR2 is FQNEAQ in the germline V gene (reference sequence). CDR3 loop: CASRPGGTGSGNTIYF. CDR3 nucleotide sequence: TGTGCCAGCAGACCAGGGGGGACAGGGTCTGGAAACACCATATATTTT.

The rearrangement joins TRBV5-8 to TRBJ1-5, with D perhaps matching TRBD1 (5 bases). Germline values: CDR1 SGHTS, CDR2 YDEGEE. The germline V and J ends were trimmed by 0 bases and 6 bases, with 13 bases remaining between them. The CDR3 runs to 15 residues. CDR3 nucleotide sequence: TGTGCCAGCAGCTTGGCCGGGCAGGGCAGTCAGCCCCAGCATTTT. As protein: CASSLAGQGSQPQHF.

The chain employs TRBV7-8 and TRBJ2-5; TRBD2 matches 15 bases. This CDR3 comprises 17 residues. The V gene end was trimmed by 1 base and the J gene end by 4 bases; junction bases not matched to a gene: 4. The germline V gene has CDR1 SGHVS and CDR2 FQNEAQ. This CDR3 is CASSLGGLAGGRETQYF. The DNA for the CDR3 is TGTGCCAGCAGCTTAGGAGGACTAGCGGGGGGGCGAGAGACCCAGTACTTC.

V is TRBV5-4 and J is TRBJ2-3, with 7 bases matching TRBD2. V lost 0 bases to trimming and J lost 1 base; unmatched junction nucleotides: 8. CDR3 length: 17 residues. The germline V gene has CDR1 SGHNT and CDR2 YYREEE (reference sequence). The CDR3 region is CASSLGSGRGGTDTQYF. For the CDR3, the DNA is TGTGCCAGCAGCTTGGGATCTGGACGGGGGGGCACAGATACGCAGTATTTT.

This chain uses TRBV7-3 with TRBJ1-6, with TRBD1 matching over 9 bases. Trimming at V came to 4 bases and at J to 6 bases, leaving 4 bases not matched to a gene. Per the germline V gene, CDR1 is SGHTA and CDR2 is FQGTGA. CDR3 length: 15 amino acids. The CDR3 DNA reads TGTGCCAGCAGCTCGGGACAGGGCTTTAATTCACCCCTCCACTTT. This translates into CASSSGQGFNSPLHF.

CDR3 residues: CASSLGQDRMHNEQFF. The CDR3 coding sequence is TGTGCCAGCAGCTTAGGGCAGGACAGGATGCACAATGAGCAGTTCTTC. The rearrangement joins TRBV11-3 to TRBJ2-1; 7 nucleotides line up with TRBD1. V dropped 1 base and J dropped 5; count of bases not matched to a gene: 8. Germline V gene sequence: CDR1 SGHNT, CDR2 YENEEA. The CDR3 loop spans 16 amino acids.

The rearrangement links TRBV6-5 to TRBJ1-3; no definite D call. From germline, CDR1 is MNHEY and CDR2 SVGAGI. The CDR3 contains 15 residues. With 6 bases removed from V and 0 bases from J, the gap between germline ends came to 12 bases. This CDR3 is CASSRTPSSGNTIYF. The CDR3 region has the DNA TGTGCCAGCAGCCGAACACCTTCCTCTGGAAACACCATATATTTT.

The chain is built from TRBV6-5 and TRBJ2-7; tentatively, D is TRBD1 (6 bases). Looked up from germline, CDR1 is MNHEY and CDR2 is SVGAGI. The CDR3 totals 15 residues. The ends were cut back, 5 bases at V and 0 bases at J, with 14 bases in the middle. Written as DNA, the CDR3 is TGTGCCAGCAGTACACAGGGCCGAAGCTCCTACGAGCAGTACTTC. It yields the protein CASSTQGRSSYEQYF.

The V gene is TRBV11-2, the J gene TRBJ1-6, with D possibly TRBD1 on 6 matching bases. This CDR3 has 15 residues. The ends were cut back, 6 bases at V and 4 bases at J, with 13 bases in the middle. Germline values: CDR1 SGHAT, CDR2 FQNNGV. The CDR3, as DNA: TGTGCCAGCAGGCAGCTCCAGGGGTATAATTCACCCCTCCACTTT. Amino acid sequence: CASRQLQGYNSPLHF.

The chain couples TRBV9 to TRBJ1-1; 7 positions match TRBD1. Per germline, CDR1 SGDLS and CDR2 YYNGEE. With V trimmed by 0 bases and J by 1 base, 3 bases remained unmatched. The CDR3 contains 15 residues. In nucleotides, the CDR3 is TGTGCCAGCAGCGTAGCTCAGGGGGAGAACACTGAAGCTTTCTTT. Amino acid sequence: CASSVAQGENTEAFF.

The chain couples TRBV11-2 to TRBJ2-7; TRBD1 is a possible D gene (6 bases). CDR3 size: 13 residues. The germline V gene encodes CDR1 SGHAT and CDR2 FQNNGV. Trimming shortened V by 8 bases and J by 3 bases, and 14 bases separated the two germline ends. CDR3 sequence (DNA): TGTGCCAGCCGTCGACAGGTTTTCTACGAGCAGTACTTC. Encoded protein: CASRRQVFYEQYF. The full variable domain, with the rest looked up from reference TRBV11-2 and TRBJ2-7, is EAGVAQSPRYKIIEKRQSVAFWCNPISGHATLYWYQQILGQGPKLLIQFQNNGVVDDSQLPKDRFSAERLKGVDSTLKIQPAKLEDSAVYLCASRRQVFYEQYFGPGTRLTVT.

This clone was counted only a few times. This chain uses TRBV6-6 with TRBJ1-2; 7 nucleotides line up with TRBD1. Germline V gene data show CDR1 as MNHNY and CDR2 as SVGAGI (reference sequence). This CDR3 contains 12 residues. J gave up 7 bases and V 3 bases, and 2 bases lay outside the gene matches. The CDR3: CASSYTGVGYTF. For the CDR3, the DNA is TGTGCCAGCAGTTATACAGGGGTTGGCTACACCTTC.

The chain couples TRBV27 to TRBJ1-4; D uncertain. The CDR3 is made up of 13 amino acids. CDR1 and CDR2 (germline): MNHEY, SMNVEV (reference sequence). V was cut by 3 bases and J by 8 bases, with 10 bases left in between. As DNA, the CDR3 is TGTGCCAGCAGTTTTAGGACTGAGGAAAAACTGTTTTTT. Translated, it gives CASSFRTEEKLFF.

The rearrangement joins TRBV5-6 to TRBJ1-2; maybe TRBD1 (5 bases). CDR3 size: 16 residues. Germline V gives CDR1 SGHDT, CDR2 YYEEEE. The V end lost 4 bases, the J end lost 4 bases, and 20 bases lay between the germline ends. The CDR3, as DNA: TGTGCCAGCAGCCAACCGACAGTTGCCTTTACCTATGGCTACACCTTC. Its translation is CASSQPTVAFTYGYTF.

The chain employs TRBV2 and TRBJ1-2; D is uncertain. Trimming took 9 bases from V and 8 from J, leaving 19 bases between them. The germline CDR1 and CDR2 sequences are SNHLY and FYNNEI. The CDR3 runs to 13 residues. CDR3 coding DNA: TGTGCCAGTCACAAGAACCGGGAAGCAGGCTACACCTTC. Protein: CASHKNREAGYTF. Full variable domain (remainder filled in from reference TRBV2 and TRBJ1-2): EPEVTQTPSHQVTQMGQEVILRCVPISNHLYFYWYRQILGQKVEFLVSFYNNEISEKSEIFDDQFSVERPDGSNFTLKIRSTKLEDSAMYFCASHKNREAGYTFGSGTRLTVV.

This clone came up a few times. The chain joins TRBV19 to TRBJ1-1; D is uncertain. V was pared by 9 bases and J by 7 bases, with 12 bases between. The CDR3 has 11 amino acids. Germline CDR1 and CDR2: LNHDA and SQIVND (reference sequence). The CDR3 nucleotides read TGTGCCAGCGAGGAGAAGTTTGAAGCTTTCTTT. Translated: CASEEKFEAFF.